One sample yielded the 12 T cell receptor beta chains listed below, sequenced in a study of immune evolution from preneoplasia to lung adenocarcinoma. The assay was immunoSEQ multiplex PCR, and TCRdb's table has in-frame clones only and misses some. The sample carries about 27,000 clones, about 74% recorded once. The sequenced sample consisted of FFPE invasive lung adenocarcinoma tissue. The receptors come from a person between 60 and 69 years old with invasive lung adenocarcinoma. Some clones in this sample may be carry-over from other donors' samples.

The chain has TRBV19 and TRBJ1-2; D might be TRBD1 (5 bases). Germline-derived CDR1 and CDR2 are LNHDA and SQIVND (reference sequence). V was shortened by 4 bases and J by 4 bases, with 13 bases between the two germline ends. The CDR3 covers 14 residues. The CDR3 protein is CASSSGGAAYGYTF. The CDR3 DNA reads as TGTGCCAGTAGTAGTGGAGGGGCAGCCTATGGCTACACCTTC.

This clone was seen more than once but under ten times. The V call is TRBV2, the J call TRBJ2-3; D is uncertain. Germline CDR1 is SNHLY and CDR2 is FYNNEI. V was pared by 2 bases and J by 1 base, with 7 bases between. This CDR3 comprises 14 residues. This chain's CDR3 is CASSEQRGTDTQYF. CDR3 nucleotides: TGTGCCAGCAGTGAACAGCGTGGCACAGATACGCAGTATTTT.

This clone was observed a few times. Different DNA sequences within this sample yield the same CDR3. The CDR3: CASSGPINQPQHF. In DNA form, the CDR3 reads TGTGCCAGCAGTGGTCCTATAAATCAGCCCCAGCATTTT. The chain is built from TRBV2 and TRBJ1-5; D unclear. The germline gives CDR1 SNHLY, CDR2 FYNNEI. There are 13 residues in the CDR3. Between the trimmed V and J ends, which lost 4 bases and 4 bases, there was a span of 8 bases.

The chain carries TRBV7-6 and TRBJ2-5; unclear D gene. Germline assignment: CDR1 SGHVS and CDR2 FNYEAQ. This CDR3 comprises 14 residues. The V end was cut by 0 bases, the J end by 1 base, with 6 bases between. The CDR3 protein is CASSLATIQETQYF. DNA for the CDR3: TGTGCCAGCAGCTTAGCGACCATCCAAGAGACCCAGTACTTC.

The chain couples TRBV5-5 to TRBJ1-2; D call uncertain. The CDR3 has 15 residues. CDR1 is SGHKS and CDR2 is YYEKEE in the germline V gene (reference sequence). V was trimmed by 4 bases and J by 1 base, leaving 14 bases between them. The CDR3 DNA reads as TGTGCCAGCAGCGCGGAACCCCGGGGTAACTATGGCTACACCTTC. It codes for CASSAEPRGNYGYTF.

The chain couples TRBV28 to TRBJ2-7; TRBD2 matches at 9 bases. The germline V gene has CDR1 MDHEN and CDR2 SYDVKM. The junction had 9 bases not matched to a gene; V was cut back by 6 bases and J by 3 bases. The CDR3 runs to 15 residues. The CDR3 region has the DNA TGTGCCAGCAGGCTCGTTAGCGGGAGTGTCTACGAGCAGTACTTC. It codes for CASRLVSGSVYEQYF.

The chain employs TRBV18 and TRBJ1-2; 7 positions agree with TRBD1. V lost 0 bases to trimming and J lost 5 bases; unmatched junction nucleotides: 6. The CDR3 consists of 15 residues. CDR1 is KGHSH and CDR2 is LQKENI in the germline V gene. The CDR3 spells CASSPPTGPGYGYTF. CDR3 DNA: TGTGCCAGCTCACCACCGACAGGGCCGGGGTATGGCTACACCTTC.

The CDR3 DNA follows: TGTGCCAGCAGCTTCAACAGGGGTCGCACCGGGGAGCTGTTTTTT. Its protein product is CASSFNRGRTGELFF. The chain links TRBV7-9 to TRBJ2-2; TRBD1 agrees at 7 bases. V shed 3 bases, J shed 4 bases, and the junction held 5 bases outside the gene matches. There are 15 residues in the CDR3. The V gene's germline CDR1 is SEHNR and CDR2 FQNEAQ (reference sequence).

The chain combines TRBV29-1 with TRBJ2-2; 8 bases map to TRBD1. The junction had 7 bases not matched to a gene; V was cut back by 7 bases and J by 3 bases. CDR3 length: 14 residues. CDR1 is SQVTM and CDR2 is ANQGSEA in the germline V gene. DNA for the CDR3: TGCAGCGGAGAAGGGACAGGTGACACCGGGGAGCTGTTTTTT. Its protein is CSGEGTGDTGELFF.

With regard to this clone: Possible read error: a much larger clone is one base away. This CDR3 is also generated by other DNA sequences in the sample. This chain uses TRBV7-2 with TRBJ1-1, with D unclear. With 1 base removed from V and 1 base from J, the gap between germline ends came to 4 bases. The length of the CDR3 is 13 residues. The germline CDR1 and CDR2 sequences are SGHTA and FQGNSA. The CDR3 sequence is CASSLEPNTEAFF. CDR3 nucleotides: TGTGCCAGCAGCTTAGAGCCGAACACTGAAGCTTTCTTT.

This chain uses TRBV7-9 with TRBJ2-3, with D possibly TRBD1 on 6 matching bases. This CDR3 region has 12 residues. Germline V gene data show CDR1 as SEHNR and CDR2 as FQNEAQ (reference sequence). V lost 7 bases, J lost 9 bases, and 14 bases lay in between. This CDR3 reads CASKLGQGTQYF. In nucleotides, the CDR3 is TGTGCCAGCAAGTTGGGCCAGGGGACGCAGTATTTT. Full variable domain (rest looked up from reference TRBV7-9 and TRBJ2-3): DTGVSQNPRHKITKRGQNVTFRCDPISEHNRLYWYRQTLGQGPEFLTYFQNEAQLEKSRLLSDRFSAERPKGSFSTLEIQRTEQGDSAMYLCASKLGQGTQYFGPGTRLTVL.

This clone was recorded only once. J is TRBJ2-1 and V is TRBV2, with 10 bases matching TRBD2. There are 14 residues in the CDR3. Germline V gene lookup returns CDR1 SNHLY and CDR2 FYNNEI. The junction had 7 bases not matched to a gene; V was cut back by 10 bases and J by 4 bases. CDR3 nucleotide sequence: TGTGCCACCTCGGGACTAGCGATTTACAATGAGCAGTTCTTC. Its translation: CATSGLAIYNEQFF.